This T cell receptor (beta chain) was sequenced during a study of shared clonotypes between healthy human individuals. Study-wide context: Aged 18 to 49, the donors were two women and three men.

The V gene end was trimmed by 2 bases and the J gene end by 3 bases; junction bases not matched to a gene: 7. Germline-derived CDR1 and CDR2 are LGHNA and YSLEER. The CDR3 loop spans 15 amino acids. The assay ran at deep level. Clones were sequenced by immunoSEQ multiplex PCR, and TCRdb holds only the in-frame ones, with some missing. The data hold about 460,000 clones, with roughly 80% observed a single time. This chain connects TRBV4-3 to TRBJ2-7, with 7 nucleotides matching TRBD2. The sequencing input was PBMCs. The sequence came from a woman aged 40 to 50 in good health. Some clones in this sample may be carry-over from other donors' samples. Written as DNA, the CDR3 is TGCGCCAGCAGCCAATTGCCGAGCGGGGTCTACGAGCAGTACTTC. It encodes CASSQLPSGVYEQYF.